This T cell receptor (beta chain) was captured in a study of spatial heterogeneity in lung cancer. Overall study context: Fewer alpha-chain than beta-chain sequences were consistently detected. Combinations of a unique TCR and a UMI were tallied in raw reads, and on average each appeared more than ten times.

Time point indicated: blood at routine non-recurrence follow-up after resection. Per the germline V gene, CDR1 is SGHRS and CDR2 is YFSETQ. The CDR3 loop spans 15 amino acids. The presence of a unique molecular identifier marked each TCR cDNA molecule. TCRdb called the 5' RACE reads again in MiXCR, with one record for every CDR3 protein. Of about 38,000 distinct CDR3 sequences in the sample, 6.5% to 9.5% were seen once. In the case of this clonotype: This sequence may be a read error, since a much larger clone differs from it by one base.

This clonotype was obtained from a male donor with early-stage non-small cell lung cancer. Here the sequenced sample was PBMCs, taken at follow-up. The chain couples TRBV5-1 to TRBJ1-1, with 8 bases aligning to TRBD1. The CDR3 sequence: CVSRYRQGSNTEAFF. CDR3 DNA sequence: TGCGTCAGCAGATATAGACAGGGGTCGAACACTGAAGCTTTCTTT. The variable domain in full, with the rest retrieved from reference TRBV5-1 and TRBJ1-1, is KAGVTQTPRYLIKTRGQQVTLSCSPISGHRSVSWYQQTPGQGLQFLFEYFSETQRNKGNFPGRFSGRQFSNSRSEMNVSTLELGDSALYLCVSRYRQGSNTEAFFGQGTRLTVV.